A selection of T cell receptor beta chains follows, all from one sample in a study of blood T cell repertoires in COVID-19. Sequencing was performed with immunoSEQ multiplex PCR; in TCRdb, only in-frame clones are kept and a portion is missing. Among tens of thousands of clones listed, around 91% were seen once. Sequenced input: peripheral blood. The receptor set was obtained from a human donor in a cohort sampled during active COVID-19. Each CDR3 is given without its conserved first and last residue. Size values are once, few and many counts, or a class for expanded clones, and some rows have none.

size	V	length	CDR3
few	TRBV6-1	15	ASSGQGTSGIGVIQY
-	TRBV30	11	ASKWGVGQPQH
-	TRBV27	14	ASREAAGGVYNEQF
-	TRBV9	13	ASSSRLAGVETQY
-	TRBV5-1	12	ASRQNRGGTEAF
-	TRBV10-2	13	ASSELASGSGEQY
-	TRBV5-1	13	ASSVGQPNTGELF
once	TRBV5-1	14	ASSGLGSGKAYEQY
-	TRBV6-1	9	ASSELAEQY
-	TRBV2	12	ATNGGGLNTEAF
-	TRBV29-1	11	SATGTGKNIQY
-	TRBV7-9	14	ASSLVSPRTGGELF
-	TRBV19	12	ASSIQGSSYEQY
-	TRBV28	13	ASTLGGGLGQPQH
-	TRBV7-6	15	ASSLSPGLAGGNEQY
-	TRBV9	13	ASSVAGTGANVLT
-	TRBV28	13	ASSLAGSSYNEQF